This note documents a single T cell receptor beta chain sequence. This sample stems from a study of OX40 agonist ivuxolimab in advanced cancers. The CDR3 is 14 residues long. V dropped 7 bases and J dropped 6; count of bases not matched to a gene: 12. From germline, CDR1 is ENHRY and CDR2 SYGVKD. TCRdb's table, derived via immunoSEQ multiplex PCR, lists solely in-frame clones and lacks some. The sample records just over 90,000 clones, 90% to 95% being singletons. The sequenced sample was CD4+ or CD8+ T cells sorted from blood, obtained in a trial of the OX40 agonist ivuxolimab. This TCR derives from an adult with an advanced solid tumor such as melanoma, head and neck, liver or kidney cancer. J is TRBJ2-7 and V is TRBV10-3; 7 bases align to TRBD2. CDR3 coding DNA: TGTGCCATCATTGGGACTACAGTCAAGGGCGAGCAGTACTTC. Translated, it gives CAIIGTTVKGEQYF.